This T cell receptor (beta chain) was sequenced in a study of T-cell memory formation after mild COVID-19. Germline CDR1 MNHNS, CDR2 SASEGT. Germline trimming cut 6 bases from V and 1 base from J; bases unmatched to any gene: 4. This CDR3 has 14 amino acids. MiXCR, run by TCRdb on the 5' RACE reads, gives a single entry per CDR3 protein. The top ten clones hold under 15% of a sample with approximately 580,000 distinct CDR3 sequences, over 20% of them seen once. This clonotype was observed a few times. V gene TRBV6-1 combines with J gene TRBJ2-3; 7 bases are a match to TRBD1. This clonotype was sampled from an adult woman who had mild COVID-19 (a few samples of this study predate the infection). Cell type and time point are not known. The material sequenced was PBMCs or a T cell subset sorted from them (not recorded which). This CDR3 reads CASRLGQGTDTQYF. The CDR3 DNA sequence: TGTGCCAGCAGGCTTGGACAGGGCACAGATACGCAGTATTTT.